This T cell receptor (beta chain) was identified in a study of T cell responses to AZD1222 COVID-19 vaccine. Across the study: Pooled samples include second doses given at about 4 or 12 weeks.

The data were produced by immunoSEQ multiplex PCR, yet TCRdb's version contains in-frame clones alone and is incomplete. The sample yields some 120,000 clones, around nine tenths seen once. General study findings and limits: Spike regions recognized by vaccine-associated CD4 TCRs spanned the protein, led by 160-218 and 743-854. Unmutated variant regions are reportedly targeted by nearly half of spike-specific TCRs. The donors showed a predominance of white British ancestry and of females, with possible underestimation of clonal diversity.

With 5 bases removed from V and 8 bases from J, the gap between germline ends came to 9 bases. CDR3 length equals 12 residues. This clone was recorded once. As yet, its antigen is unknown. The TCR comes from an adult in good health. The chain links TRBV12-3 or TRBV12-4 to TRBJ1-4; perhaps TRBD1 as D (5 bases). Sequencing used peripheral blood, obtained on day 0 of AZD1222 vaccination. The CDR3 DNA reads TGTGCCAGCAGTATCAGGGCCGAAAAACTGTTTTTT. This gives the protein CASSIRAEKLFF.